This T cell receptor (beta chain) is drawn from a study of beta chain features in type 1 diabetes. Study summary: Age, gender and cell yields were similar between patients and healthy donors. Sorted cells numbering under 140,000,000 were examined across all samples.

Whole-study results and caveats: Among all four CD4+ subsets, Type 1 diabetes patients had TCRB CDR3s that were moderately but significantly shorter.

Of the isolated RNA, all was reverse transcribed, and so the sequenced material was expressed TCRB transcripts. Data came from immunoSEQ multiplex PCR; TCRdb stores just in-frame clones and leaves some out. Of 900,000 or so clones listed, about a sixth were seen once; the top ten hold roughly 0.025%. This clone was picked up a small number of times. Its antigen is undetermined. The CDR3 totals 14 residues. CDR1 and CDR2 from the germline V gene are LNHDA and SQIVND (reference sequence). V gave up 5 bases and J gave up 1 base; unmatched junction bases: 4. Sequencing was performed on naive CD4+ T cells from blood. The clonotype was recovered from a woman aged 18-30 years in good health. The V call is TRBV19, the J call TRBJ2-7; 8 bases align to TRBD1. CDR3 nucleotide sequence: TGTGCCAGTAGTCCCGACAGGGGTTCCTACGAGCAGTACTTC. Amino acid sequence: CASSPDRGSYEQYF.